This TCR beta chain was identified in a study of blood T cell repertoires in COVID-19 (dated by TCRdb to the early 2020s). For the wider study: Collaborator samples came from the United States, Italy and Spain and covered acute and convalescent phases of COVID-19. The prospective study material was composed of cDNA or gDNA derived from T cells, B-cell-depleted T cells, or PBMCs. Deeply sampled blood TCRbeta repertoires from subjects exposed to, actively infected with, or recovered from COVID-19 were included in the dataset. The repertoires were released in a freely available public database intended as a resource for research on the immune response to SARS-CoV-2. The samples were drawn from the first 160 participants of the ongoing ImmuneRACE study and from 1,254 subjects provided by 6 global collaborators. Nearly every sample came with metadata listing a de-identified subject ID, COVID-19 status, age in years and sex. Where available, HLA class I and class II types were taken from metadata supplied by the sample provider and were not determined by assay-based typing. Broader findings and caveats from the paper: Clinical and demographic metadata were provided uncurated, with the amount varying by source and participant.

TCRbeta CDR3 regions were amplified from genomic DNA using the immunoSEQ Assay, a bias-controlled multiplex PCR. In the authors' own workflow: Nucleated cell counts per sample were estimated from amplification of reference gene primers within the assay. To quantify the absolute abundance of each unique TCRbeta CDR3 rearrangement, sequence reads were collapsed and filtered. For each sample, productive Simpson clonality was calculated as the square root of Simpson's diversity index across productive rearrangements. Entries here come from immuneACCESS through TCRdb and include only in-frame sequences with V and J called. Some clones fail to appear in such tables; in the studies checked, an unresolved V gene covers under half of the shortfall, and the cause of the remainder is unknown. V and J calls and clone size come straight from that table; D and trimming were deduced from the DNA. This sample comprises 280,000 or so clones, around 87% of them detected only once. Of the sample, about 1.7% is held by the ten largest clones.

Enrolling through a virtual design, the prospective study's participants ranged in age from roughly 18 to 89 years and lived across 24 United States geographic areas. In the prospective study, participants were assigned to cohorts based on the clinical history participants reported in a screening survey and a study questionnaire. Mobile phlebotomists in the prospective study collected whole blood, serum and a nasopharyngeal or oropharyngeal swab from every participant. Participants in the prospective study had the option to provide additional blood draws and questionnaires over a roughly two-month period. Prospective study blood samples were shipped either frozen or at room temperature before DNA extraction. Details on this clone: Its antigen target is currently unknown. The record has no base qualities; no much larger clone is one base away.

Its CDR3 holds 21 amino acids, cysteine through phenylalanine. Solely the CDR3 DNA is kept, with 63 bases framed from the first base. The germline V gene encodes CDR1 MNHEY and CDR2 SMNVEV (reference sequence). The junction shows trimming of 6 bases on V and 4 bases on J, and the gene matches do not reach 23 bases of it. The sequencing sample was made of PBMCs or T cells enriched from blood (not recorded which). The source is a young woman with acute COVID-19. This sequence uses TRBV27 and TRBJ2-3, and 12 junctional nucleotides match TRBD2. The CDR3 loop reads CASSGLAGIWAHAKSADTQYF. The nucleotide sequence reads as follows: TGTGCCAGCAGCGGACTAGCGGGAATATGGGCCCACGCAAAGAGCGCAGATACGCAGTATTTT.